The clone carrying this T cell receptor (beta chain) was seen many times. The antigen is undetermined. These data come from a study of T cells in Graves' hyperthyroidism and ophthalmopathy. Turning to the study itself: Before treatment of any kind, peripheral blood was taken at initial diagnosis. Findings and caveats of the study: Peripheral blood also featured most of the thyroid clonotypes expanded above 0.001. Researchers report that a 13 V-J model separated ophthalmopathy from stable hyperthyroidism.

Patients were excluded for uncontrolled infection, other autoimmune disease, pregnancy or lactation. This CDR3 is built from 13 residues. The germline gives CDR1 MNHEY, CDR2 SMNVEV (reference sequence). V gave up 5 bases and J gave up 8 bases, with 15 bases separating them. RNA transcripts gave rise to amplified TCR beta CDR3 regions. Primed by the HTBI set, a first-round RT-PCR was run on the TCR CDR3. TCRdb processed the multiplex PCR reads anew with MiXCR; each CDR3 protein has one entry. The sample carries some 560,000 distinct CDR3 sequences, 15% to 19% recorded once. The chain couples TRBV27 to TRBJ1-2; D is undetermined. Material for sequencing was blood. This sequence originates from a woman aged 25 to 39 with Graves' hyperthyroidism. The CDR3: CASSPGWGEGYTF. CDR3 DNA sequence: TGTGCCAGCAGTCCGGGGTGGGGAGAAGGCTACACCTTC.